Reported below is one T cell receptor beta chain. This record belongs to a study of OX40 agonist ivuxolimab in advanced cancers. Study summary: Patients in the trial were receiving intravenous ivuxolimab every 2 weeks, at doses of 0.01 to 10 mg/kg.

The table came from immunoSEQ multiplex PCR; TCRdb's copy has only in-frame clones and leaves some out. The sample records 50,000 to 65,000 clones, roughly 80% being singletons. This clonotype was obtained from an adult with an advanced solid tumor such as melanoma, head and neck, liver or kidney cancer. The sequencing used CD4+ or CD8+ T cells sorted from blood, collected in a trial of the OX40 agonist ivuxolimab.

CDR3 protein: CASSPGTENTEAFF. The CDR3 DNA is TGTGCCAGTAGTCCAGGGACAGAGAACACTGAAGCTTTCTTT. The genes are TRBV19 and TRBJ1-1; 7 bases map to TRBD1. The CDR3 contains 14 residues. CDR1 is LNHDA, CDR2 SQIVND, per germline (reference sequence). Trimming took 5 bases from V and 1 from J; bases not matched to a gene: 4.